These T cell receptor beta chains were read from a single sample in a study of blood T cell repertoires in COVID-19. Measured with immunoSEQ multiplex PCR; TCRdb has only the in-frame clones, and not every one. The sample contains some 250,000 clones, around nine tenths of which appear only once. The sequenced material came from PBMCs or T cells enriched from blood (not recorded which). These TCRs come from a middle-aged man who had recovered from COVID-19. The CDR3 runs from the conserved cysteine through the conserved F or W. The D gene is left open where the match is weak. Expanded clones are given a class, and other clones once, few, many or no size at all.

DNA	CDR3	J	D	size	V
TGTGCCAGCAGCTTAGCGCGGACAGGGGGCGCGGATACGCAGTATTTT	CASSLARTGGADTQYF	TRBJ2-3	TRBD1	.	TRBV11-1
TGCGCCAGCAGCACGTACGTCGGGGACACCATATATTTT	CASSTYVGDTIYF	TRBJ1-3	.	.	TRBV5-1
TGTGCCAGCAGCCCACCACCTTTAGCGGGGGTTTACGAGCAGTACTTC	CASSPPPLAGVYEQYF	TRBJ2-7	TRBD2	.	TRBV2
TGTGCCAGCAGGGTCGTTGGAGGGGGCGACAATCAGCCCCAGCATTTT	CASRVVGGGDNQPQHF	TRBJ1-5	TRBD1	.	TRBV6-6
TGTGCCAGCAGCTTCGGGGAATACACCGGGGAGCTGTTTTTT	CASSFGEYTGELFF	TRBJ2-2	.	.	TRBV5-6
TGCAGCGCATCGGACAGGGGAGGTGAAAAACTGTTTTTT	CSASDRGGEKLFF	TRBJ1-4	TRBD1	.	TRBV29-1
TGCGCCAGCAGCTTGAAGTGTCGGCAGGGGGTTTGTGGCAATCAGCCCCAGCATTTT	CASSLKCRQGVCGNQPQHF	TRBJ1-5	TRBD1	.	TRBV5-1
TGTGCCACCAGTGATAACAGGGGGCCCGGTAGGGAGACCCAGTACTTC	CATSDNRGPGRETQYF	TRBJ2-5	TRBD1	.	TRBV24-1
TGCAGTGCTAGTCCGACAGGACCTCAAGAGACCCAGTACTTC	CSASPTGPQETQYF	TRBJ2-5	.	.	TRBV20-1
TGTGCCAGCAGCCGCCAACCCCCCGGCACAGGGGACGATGGCTACACCTTC	CASSRQPPGTGDDGYTF	TRBJ1-2	TRBD1	.	TRBV7-3
TGTGCCAGCAGTTACTATAGCGCAGAGACCCAGTACTTC	CASSYYSAETQYF	TRBJ2-5	.	.	TRBV6-2/TRBV6-3
TGTGCCAGCAGCTCTCTAGCGGGATCCTACAATGAGCAGTTCTTC	CASSSLAGSYNEQFF	TRBJ2-1	TRBD2	.	TRBV7-9
TGTGCCAGCAGTCCTGGGGCCAGCTCCTACAATGAGCAGTTCTTC	CASSPGASSYNEQFF	TRBJ2-1	.	.	TRBV21-1
TGCAGCGTTGAAGACAAGACAGGGAGGTACAATGAGCAGTTCTTC	CSVEDKTGRYNEQFF	TRBJ2-1	.	.	TRBV29-1
TGTGCCAGCAGGACAGGCCTAGAGACCCAGTACTTC	CASRTGLETQYF	TRBJ2-5	.	.	TRBV11-2
TGCGCCAGCAGCTTGGATCAACAGGGAATACAGGGCTACACCTTC	CASSLDQQGIQGYTF	TRBJ1-2	.	few	TRBV5-1
TGTGCCAGCAGTACAGTAGCGGCCCTTACCTACGAGCAGTACTTC	CASSTVAALTYEQYF	TRBJ2-7	.	.	TRBV27
TGTGCCAGCAGTGATAGACAGGGGGCCCTAAGTAATCAGTACTTC	CASSDRQGALSNQYF	TRBJ2-4	TRBD1	.	TRBV2
TGTGCCATCAGTGGGACAGGGTATCAAGAGACCCAGTACTTC	CAISGTGYQETQYF	TRBJ2-5	TRBD1	once	TRBV10-3
TGCAGCGGAGTTGCGGGCGGATCGGGGGAGCAGTACTTC	CSGVAGGSGEQYF	TRBJ2-7	.	.	TRBV29-1
TGTGCCACCAGCAGACAGAACTCTGGGGCCAACGTCCTGACTTTC	CATSRQNSGANVLTF	TRBJ2-6	.	.	TRBV15
TGTGCCAGCAGTTATGGTCGGGAGCAGTACTTC	CASSYGREQYF	TRBJ2-7	.	.	TRBV6-5
TGCGCCAGCAGCCAAGAAATAACCCAGGGCAGGGCCAACGAGCAGTACTTC	CASSQEITQGRANEQYF	TRBJ2-7	.	.	TRBV4-1
TGTGCCAGCAGCGCTTCGGGTATTAGCAATCAGCCCCAGCATTTT	CASSASGISNQPQHF	TRBJ1-5	.	.	TRBV28
TGTGCCAGCAGCCAGAGAACCACGGGGTCAGATACGCAGTATTTT	CASSQRTTGSDTQYF	TRBJ2-3	.	.	TRBV3-1/TRBV3-2
TGTGCCAGCAGCCAGGCCGGGACAGGGGGCTTCTACAATGAGCAGTTCTTC	CASSQAGTGGFYNEQFF	TRBJ2-1	TRBD1	.	TRBV3-1/TRBV3-2
TGCGCCAGCAGCCGAATTACAGGGGTAATTAATCAGCCCCAGCATTTT	CASSRITGVINQPQHF	TRBJ1-5	TRBD1	.	TRBV4-1
TGTGCCAGCAGTGGCCCCTTTGGCGGGAGGAGGGACACAGATACGCAGTATTTT	CASSGPFGGRRDTDTQYF	TRBJ2-3	TRBD2	.	TRBV6-1
TGTGCCAGCAGCCCCCATTCATGGGCCTCAGGACAGGGGAACACTGAAGCTTTCTTT	CASSPHSWASGQGNTEAFF	TRBJ1-1	TRBD1	.	TRBV6-2/TRBV6-3
TGTGCCAGTAGTACCTCTCGGGGGGCCCTCAATGAGCAGTTCTTC	CASSTSRGALNEQFF	TRBJ2-1	.	.	TRBV19
TGTGCCACCAGGCGGGGCTCCTACAATGAGCAGTTCTTC	CATRRGSYNEQFF	TRBJ2-1	.	.	TRBV15